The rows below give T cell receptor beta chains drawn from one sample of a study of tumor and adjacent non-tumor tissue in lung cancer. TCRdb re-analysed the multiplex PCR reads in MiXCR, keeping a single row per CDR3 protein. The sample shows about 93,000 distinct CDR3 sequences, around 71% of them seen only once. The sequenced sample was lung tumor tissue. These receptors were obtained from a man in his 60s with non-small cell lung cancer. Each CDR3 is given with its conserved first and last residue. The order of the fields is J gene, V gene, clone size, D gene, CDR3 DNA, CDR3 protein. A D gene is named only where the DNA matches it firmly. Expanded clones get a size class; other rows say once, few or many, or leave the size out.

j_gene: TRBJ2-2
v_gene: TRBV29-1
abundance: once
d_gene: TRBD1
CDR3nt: TGCAGCATTTCCGTGACAGGGTTCGGGGAGTTGTTTTTT
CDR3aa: CSISVTGFGELFF

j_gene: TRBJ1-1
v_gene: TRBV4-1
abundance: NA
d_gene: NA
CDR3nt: TGCATCAGCAGCCGATCGGCCCCGGGTTCGAACACTGAAGTTTTCTTT
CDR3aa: CISSRSAPGSNTEVFF

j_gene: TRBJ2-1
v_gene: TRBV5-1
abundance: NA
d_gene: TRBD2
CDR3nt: TGCGCCAGCAGGGCGGGACTAGCTGGAGCTGGTGAGCAGTTCTTC
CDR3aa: CASRAGLAGAGEQFF

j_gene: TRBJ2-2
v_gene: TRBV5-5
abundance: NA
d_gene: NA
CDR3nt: TGTGCCAGGAGCTTTGACTCTCCCGGGGAGCTGTTTTTT
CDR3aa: CARSFDSPGELFF

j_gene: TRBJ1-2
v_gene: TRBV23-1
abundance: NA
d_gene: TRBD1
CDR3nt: TGCGCCAGCAGTCAATCGGCCGGCAGGGGGAACTTTCGGTGTGGCTACACCTTC
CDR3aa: CASSQSAGRGNFRCGYTF

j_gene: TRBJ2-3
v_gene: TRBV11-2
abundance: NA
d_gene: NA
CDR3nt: TGTACCAGCAGCTTATCGGAACTAGACACAGATACGCAGTATTTT
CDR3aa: CTSSLSELDTDTQYF

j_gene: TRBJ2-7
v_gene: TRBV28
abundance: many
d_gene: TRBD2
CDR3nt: TGTGCCAGCAGTTTTTTACTAGCGGGAGGGCCCACCTCCTACGAGCAGTACTTC
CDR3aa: CASSFLLAGGPTSYEQYF

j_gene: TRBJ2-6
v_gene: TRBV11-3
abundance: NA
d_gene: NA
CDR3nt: TGTGCCAGCTGCCAACAGGGCTCTGGGGCCAGCGTCCTGACTTTC
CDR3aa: CASCQQGSGASVLTF

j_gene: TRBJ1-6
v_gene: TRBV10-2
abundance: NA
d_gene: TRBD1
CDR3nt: TGCGCCAGCAGTGAGACGGGACAGGGGTTAAGTCATGGACATTCACCCCTCCACTTT
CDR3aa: CASSETGQGLSHGHSPLHF

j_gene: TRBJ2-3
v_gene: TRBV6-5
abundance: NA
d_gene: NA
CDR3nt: TGTGCCAGCAGTGCACAGGCGGTGAGAGATACACAGTATTTT
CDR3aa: CASSAQAVRDTQYF

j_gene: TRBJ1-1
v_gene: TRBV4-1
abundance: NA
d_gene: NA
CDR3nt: TGCGCCGGCAACCATGGGACTGAAGCTTTCTTT
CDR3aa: CAGNHGTEAFF

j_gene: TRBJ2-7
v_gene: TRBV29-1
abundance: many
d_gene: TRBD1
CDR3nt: TGCAGCGTTGAATACCTGGGACAGACCTACGAGCAGTACTTC
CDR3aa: CSVEYLGQTYEQYF

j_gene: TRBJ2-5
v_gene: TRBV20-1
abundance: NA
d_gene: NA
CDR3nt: TGCAGTGCTAGGTTGAGTAGCAGGAGTCACCAGTACTTC
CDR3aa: CSARLSSRSHQYF

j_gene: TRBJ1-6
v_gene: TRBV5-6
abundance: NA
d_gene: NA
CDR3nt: TGTGTCAGCAGCTTGCTAGATTATAATTCACCCCTCCATTTT
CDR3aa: CVSSLLDYNSPLHF

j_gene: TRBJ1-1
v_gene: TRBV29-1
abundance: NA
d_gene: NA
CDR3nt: TGCAGCATCGCATTCACCTTGAACACTGAAGCTCTCTTT
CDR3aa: CSIAFTLNTEALF

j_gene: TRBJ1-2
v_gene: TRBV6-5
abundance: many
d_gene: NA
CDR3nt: TGTGCCAGCAGTTACTTAAGATGGGGACTAAACACTAACTATGGCTACACCTTC
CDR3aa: CASSYLRWGLNTNYGYTF

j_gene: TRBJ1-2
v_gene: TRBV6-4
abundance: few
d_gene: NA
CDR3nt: TGTGCCGGCAGTGACTCGGGATCAGGATACTATGGCTACACCTTC
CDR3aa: CAGSDSGSGYYGYTF

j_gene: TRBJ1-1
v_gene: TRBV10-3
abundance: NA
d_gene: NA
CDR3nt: TGTGCCATCAACTCGTTCAGGGAGGCTGAAGCTTTCTTT
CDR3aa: CAINSFREAEAFF

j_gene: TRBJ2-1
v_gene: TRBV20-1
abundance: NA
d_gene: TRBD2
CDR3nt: TGCAGTGCTAGATCGGCTAGCGGGACTATCTTTCGTGAGCATACGCAGTTCTTC
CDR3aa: CSARSASGTIFREHTQFF

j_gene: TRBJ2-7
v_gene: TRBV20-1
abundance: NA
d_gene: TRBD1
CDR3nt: TGCATTGCTAGGACAGGAGAATATCCCTTTCATGGGGAGCAGTACTTC
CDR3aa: CIARTGEYPFHGEQYF

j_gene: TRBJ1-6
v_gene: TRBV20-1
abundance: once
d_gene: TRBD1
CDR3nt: TGCAGTGCTAGAGTCGGGACAGATAATTCACCCCTCCACTTT
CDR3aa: CSARVGTDNSPLHF

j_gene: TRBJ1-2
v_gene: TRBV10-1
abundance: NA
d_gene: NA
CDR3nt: TGCGCCAGCAGTGAGTCGACAGGCCAACCCTATGGCAACACCTTC
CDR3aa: CASSESTGQPYGNTF

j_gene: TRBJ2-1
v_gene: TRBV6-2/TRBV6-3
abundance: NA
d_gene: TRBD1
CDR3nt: TGTGCCAGCAGCCCCCGGGACAGTTTCAATAAGCAATTCTTC
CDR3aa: CASSPRDSFNKQFF